These 30 T cell receptor beta chains originate from one sample sequenced in a study of cytomegalovirus exposure and HLA in healthy donors. Amplification used 60 Vbeta primers and 13 Jbeta primers. Here immunoSEQ multiplex PCR was the method, and the copy in TCRdb shows in-frame clones only, minus some. The sample has 150,000 to 200,000 clones, less than 90% seen once. Material: PBMCs. The source of these receptors is a girl under three years old in good health and CMV-seronegative.

The J gene is TRBJ1-5, the V gene TRBV5-6, with D maybe TRBD1 (5 bases). The length of the CDR3 is 15 residues. Germline assignment: CDR1 SGHDT and CDR2 YYEEEE. V was pared by 1 base and J by 6 bases, with 14 bases between. CDR3 sequence (DNA): TGTGCCAGCAGCTTGTTAGGGAGCGGGGGTCAGCCCCAGCATTTT. It yields the protein CASSLLGSGGQPQHF.

The chain recombines TRBV5-1 with TRBJ2-2, with 7 bases identical to TRBD1. The length of the CDR3 is 17 residues. Trimming cost V 4 bases and J 1 base; bases outside gene matches: 10. Germline-derived CDR1 and CDR2 are SGHRS and YFSETQ. CDR3 nucleotides: TGCGCCAGCAGCGGACACCCTTGGACAGGGAACACCGGGGAGCTGTTTTTT. Translation: CASSGHPWTGNTGELFF.

Here the CDR3 reads CASMEWSPNEKLFF. The CDR3 nucleotides are TGTGCCAGCATGGAGTGGTCTCCTAATGAAAAACTGTTTTTT. The genes are TRBV28 and TRBJ1-4; D is unresolved. The V end was cut by 7 bases, the J end by 3 bases, with 12 bases between. The germline V gene has CDR1 MDHEN and CDR2 SYDVKM. The CDR3 contains 14 residues.

This chain uses TRBV13 with TRBJ2-2; unclear D gene. Germline V lookup: CDR1 PRHDT, CDR2 FYEKMQ (reference sequence). CDR3 size: 14 residues. V was shortened by 6 bases and J by 0 bases, with 8 bases between the two germline ends. CDR3 DNA sequence: TGTGCCAGCAGTCCAGACACGAACACCGGGGAGCTGTTTTTT. Translating gives CASSPDTNTGELFF.

This clone was found once. CDR3 nucleotides: TGTGCCAGCATCCGTCTGGATACGCAGTATTTT. Translating it yields CASIRLDTQYF. V is TRBV6-5 and J is TRBJ2-3; D remains ambiguous. The CDR3 is made up of 11 amino acids. The ends were cut back, 7 bases at V and 6 bases at J, with 8 bases in the middle. Germline V CDR1 and CDR2: MNHEY, SVGAGI.

The chain combines TRBV19 with TRBJ2-7, with D tentatively TRBD1 (5 bases). The CDR3 is 14 residues long. V was pared by 5 bases and J by 3 bases, with 14 bases between. Per the germline V gene, CDR1 is LNHDA and CDR2 is SQIVND (reference sequence). Here the CDR3 reads CASSEQGDFYEQYF. DNA for the CDR3: TGTGCCAGTAGTGAGCAGGGTGATTTCTACGAGCAGTACTTC.

This clone was detected only once. The chain carries TRBV19 and TRBJ2-3, with D perhaps matching TRBD2 (6 bases). This CDR3 comprises 14 residues. Trimming pared 5 bases from V and 1 base from J, leaving 10 bases between. Per germline, CDR1 LNHDA and CDR2 SQIVND (reference sequence). The DNA of the CDR3 is TGTGCCAGTAGTCCGGGGGTCCGCACAGATACGCAGTATTTT. This codes for CASSPGVRTDTQYF.

This chain uses TRBV5-8 with TRBJ1-3; D is undetermined. V dropped 8 bases and J dropped 0 bases, with 15 bases sitting between them. Germline loops: CDR1 SGHTS, CDR2 YDEGEE. CDR3 length: 15 residues. The chain's CDR3 is CASPRSGSSGNTIYF. The CDR3 DNA is TGTGCCAGTCCGAGGTCCGGCAGCTCTGGAAACACCATATATTTT. The entire variable domain, with the rest obtained from reference TRBV5-8 and TRBJ1-3, is as follows: EAGVTQSPTHLIKTRGQQATLRCSPISGHTSVYWYQQALGLGLQFLLWYDEGEERNRGNFPPRFSGRQFPNYSSELNVNALELEDSALYLCASPRSGSSGNTIYFGEGSWLTVV.

This sequence joins TRBV4-3 and TRBJ2-5, with 7 bases matching TRBD2. Germline V lookup: CDR1 LGHNA, CDR2 YSLEER. Trimming removed 1 base from V and 4 bases from J; junction bases left unmatched: 9. The CDR3 contains 16 residues. CDR3 amino acids: CASSQGSAGVAETQYF. The CDR3 nucleotides are TGCGCCAGCAGCCAAGGTTCGGCGGGAGTGGCAGAGACCCAGTACTTC.

The chain has TRBV14 and TRBJ2-4; weak D call: TRBD1 (5 bases). Germline CDR1 reads SGHDN; CDR2 reads FVKESK. This CDR3 is built from 18 residues. Trimming took off 3 bases at V and 0 bases at J, with 18 bases between the two ends. The CDR3 bases are TGTGCCAGCAGCCACCACCCAGGGAATTCCGTAGCCAAAAACATTCAGTACTTC. Translated: CASSHHPGNSVAKNIQYF.

The chain carries TRBV5-8 and TRBJ1-2; D not certain. This CDR3 contains 12 residues. Trimming removed 6 bases at V and 6 bases at J, with 12 bases between. CDR1 and CDR2 (germline): SGHTS, YDEGEE. In DNA form, the CDR3 reads TGTGCCAGCAAAGCTGCGACACATGGCTACACCTTC. It is translated as CASKAATHGYTF.

This chain joins TRBV6-6 and TRBJ1-2, with D unclear. The V and J ends lost 2 bases and 8 bases respectively, with 18 bases between them. The CDR3 has 15 amino acids. Looked up from germline, CDR1 is MNHNY and CDR2 is SVGAGI (reference sequence). This CDR3 is CASSYLPAARVGYTF. The DNA for the CDR3 is TGTGCCAGCAGTTACCTACCGGCGGCGAGGGTCGGCTACACCTTC.

The chain links TRBV14 to TRBJ2-3, with D perhaps matching TRBD2 (6 bases). V was cut by 0 bases and J by 4 bases, with 14 bases left in between. The CDR3 totals 16 residues. Germline V gives CDR1 SGHDN, CDR2 FVKESK. DNA of the CDR3: TGTGCCAGCAGCCAAGAAAGGCGGGACGGAGCAGATACGCAGTATTTT. The encoded protein is CASSQERRDGADTQYF.

J is TRBJ1-1 and V is TRBV9, with 7 bases that match TRBD1. CDR1 and CDR2 from the germline V gene are SGDLS and YYNGEE. There are 13 residues in the CDR3. V dropped 2 bases and J dropped 7; count of bases not matched to a gene: 5. CDR3 loop: CASSVAGTDEAFF. The CDR3 region has the DNA TGTGCCAGCAGCGTGGCTGGGACAGATGAAGCTTTCTTT. The full variable domain, in which reference TRBV9 and TRBJ1-1 provide the parts outside the CDR3, is DSGVTQTPKHLITATGQRVTLRCSPRSGDLSVYWYQQSLDQGLQFLIQYYNGEERAKGNILERFSAQQFPDLHSELNLSSLELGDSALYFCASSVAGTDEAFFGQGTRLTVV.

The chain links TRBV7-8 to TRBJ2-1, with D tentatively TRBD2 (6 bases). Germline loops: CDR1 SGHVS, CDR2 FQNEAQ. The V gene lost 4 bases and the J gene lost 5 bases, with 12 bases spanning the gap. This CDR3 has 14 residues. This CDR3 is CASSSEGEDNEQFF. CDR3 DNA sequence: TGTGCCAGCAGCTCGGAGGGCGAGGACAATGAGCAGTTCTTC.

As DNA, the CDR3 is TGTGCCAGCAGTTCCCTCCCCGGGACTAGCTACGAGCAGTACTTC. Its protein is CASSSLPGTSYEQYF. The V and J genes are TRBV27 and TRBJ2-7, with 8 bases matching TRBD2. This CDR3 contains 15 residues. The V gene's germline CDR1 is MNHEY and CDR2 SMNVEV (reference sequence). J lost 3 bases, V lost 4 bases, and 8 bases had no gene match.

For this clone: A junction end diverges from the germline sequence, so it may reflect a read error. As DNA, the CDR3 is TGTGCTAGCAGCTTAGAAAAGACAGGGCCTTCGACCCAGTACTTC. Translation: CASSLEKTGPSTQYF. The V and J genes are TRBV7-7 and TRBJ2-5; 7 positions match TRBD1. Germline CDR1 and CDR2: SSHAT and FNYEAQ (reference sequence). The CDR3 consists of 15 residues.

The count of this clone is one. The chain joins TRBV5-1 to TRBJ2-6, with D uncertain. The V end lost 5 bases, the J end lost 0 bases, and 9 bases lay between the germline ends. Germline loops: CDR1 SGHRS, CDR2 YFSETQ. There are 15 residues in the CDR3. The CDR3 DNA is TGCGCCAGCAGAATGTCGGTCTCTGGGGCCAACGTCCTGACTTTC. Its protein is CASRMSVSGANVLTF.

Comment on this clone: Germline is not matched at one junction end, which may reflect a read error. The chain employs TRBV7-3 and TRBJ2-1; TRBD2 is a possible D gene (6 bases). Germline V gene lookup returns CDR1 SGHTA and CDR2 FQGTGA. This CDR3 has 15 amino acids. The CDR3 reads CASSLSFGSPNEQFF. The CDR3 region has the DNA TGTGCCAGCAGCTTAAGTTTCGGGAGTCCCAATGAACAGTTCTTC.

The chain combines TRBV30 with TRBJ2-5; 7 positions agree with TRBD2. Germline V gene data show CDR1 as GTSNPN and CDR2 as SVGIG (reference sequence). V lost 4 bases, J lost 5 bases, and 19 bases stayed unmatched. This CDR3 comprises 17 residues. The CDR3 sequence is CAWTSRAGAGMWETQYF. The CDR3 nucleotides read TGTGCCTGGACCTCGAGGGCGGGAGCTGGGATGTGGGAGACCCAGTACTTC.

The V gene is TRBV5-5, the J gene TRBJ2-7; possible D gene TRBD2, 6 bases. The CDR3 spans 13 residues. The V gene's germline CDR1 is SGHKS and CDR2 YYEKEE (reference sequence). The germline V and J ends were trimmed by 5 bases and 1 base, with 10 bases remaining between them. CDR3 residues: CASRRTISYEQYF. The CDR3 DNA follows: TGTGCCAGCAGGCGGACTATATCCTACGAGCAGTACTTC. Supplemented by reference TRBV5-5 and TRBJ2-7, the full variable domain reads DAGVTQSPTHLIKTRGQQVTLRCSPISGHKSVSWYQQVLGQGPQFIFQYYEKEERGRGNFPDRFSARQFPNYSSELNVNALLLGDSALYLCASRRTISYEQYFGPGTRLTVT.

J is TRBJ2-1 and V is TRBV7-9; 12 nucleotides agree with TRBD1. Germline-derived CDR1 and CDR2 are SEHNR and FQNEAQ (reference sequence). V shed 5 bases and J 6 bases; nucleotides not matched to a gene: 5. The CDR3 has 15 residues. The CDR3 reads CASSNPGQGANEQFF. The CDR3 bases are TGTGCCAGCAGCAATCCGGGACAGGGGGCCAATGAGCAGTTCTTC.

This clone has just a few counts. The chain couples TRBV2 to TRBJ2-1; no definite D call. The CDR3 spans 15 residues. Trimming pared 4 bases from V and 9 bases from J, leaving 19 bases between. The germline V gene encodes CDR1 SNHLY and CDR2 FYNNEI. Here the CDR3 DNA reads TGTGCCAGCAGTGCAGACTCGTACCCCTTACTTGAGCAGTTCTTC. Residues: CASSADSYPLLEQFF. Full variable domain (rest looked up from reference TRBV2 and TRBJ2-1): EPEVTQTPSHQVTQMGQEVILRCVPISNHLYFYWYRQILGQKVEFLVSFYNNEISEKSEIFDDQFSVERPDGSNFTLKIRSTKLEDSAMYFCASSADSYPLLEQFFGPGTRLTVL.

Only a few counts were recorded for this clone. J is TRBJ2-7 and V is TRBV7-9; the match to TRBD1 covers 9 bases. Germline V gene sequence: CDR1 SEHNR, CDR2 FQNEAQ (reference sequence). The J segment lost 2 bases and the V segment lost 1 base, leaving 12 bases of the junction unmatched. The CDR3 sequence is 18 residues long. The CDR3 reads CASSLVGRGTGIPYEQYF. Here the CDR3 DNA reads TGTGCCAGCAGCTTAGTGGGGAGGGGGACAGGGATCCCCTACGAGCAGTACTTC.

The chain has TRBV29-1 and TRBJ2-1; D is possibly TRBD1 (5 bases). The CDR3 has 14 amino acids. Germline loops: CDR1 SQVTM, CDR2 ANQGSEA. Trimming took 5 bases from V and 7 from J, leaving 18 bases between them. CDR3 nucleotide sequence: TGCAGCGTTCAAGGGGCCAATTTCCTGAATGAGCAGTTCTTC. Amino acid sequence: CSVQGANFLNEQFF.

V is TRBV7-9 and J is TRBJ2-5, with 8 bases that match TRBD1. After removal of 4 bases from V and 5 bases from J, the junction contained 3 bases not matched to a gene. In germline, CDR1 is SEHNR, CDR2 FQNEAQ (reference sequence). This CDR3 spans 13 amino acids. The CDR3 protein is CASSWTGRETQYF. For the CDR3, the DNA is TGTGCCAGCAGCTGGACAGGGAGGGAGACCCAGTACTTC.

This clone was observed a handful of times. The chain uses TRBV5-1 and TRBJ2-2; 10 bases are shared with TRBD2. The CDR3 contains 16 residues. CDR1 is SGHRS and CDR2 is YFSETQ in the germline V gene. V lost 3 bases to trimming and J lost 3 bases; unmatched junction nucleotides: 5. Written as DNA, the CDR3 is TGCGCCAGCAGCTCGCGGACTAGCGGTTACACCGGGGAGCTGTTTTTT. Translated, it gives CASSSRTSGYTGELFF.

This clone was seen a few times. The chain has TRBV7-8 and TRBJ1-5, with D possibly matching TRBD1 (6 bases). The CDR3 runs to 15 residues. Trimming took 1 base from V and 2 from J, leaving 9 bases between them. CDR1 and CDR2 from the germline V gene are SGHVS and FQNEAQ. CDR3 protein: CASSLGRQGNQPQHF. The CDR3 DNA sequence: TGTGCCAGCAGCTTAGGCAGACAGGGCAATCAGCCCCAGCATTTT.

The chain carries TRBV4-1 and TRBJ1-2; D not resolved. V lost 5 bases and J lost 4, with 20 bases in between. CDR1 is MGHRA, CDR2 YSYEKL, per germline. The CDR3 totals 16 residues. The CDR3 loop is CASSFSPLWAPYGYTF. The CDR3 region has the DNA TGCGCCAGCAGCTTCTCTCCCTTGTGGGCGCCCTATGGCTACACCTTC.

The V and J genes are TRBV5-6 and TRBJ2-3; TRBD2 matches 13 bases. The CDR3 spans 15 residues. The trim removed 5 bases at V and 4 bases at J, leaving 4 bases unmatched. Germline loops: CDR1 SGHDT, CDR2 YYEEEE. The CDR3 bases are TGTGCCAGCAGATTACTAGCGGGAGGGCCAGATACGCAGTATTTT. Amino acid sequence: CASRLLAGGPDTQYF.